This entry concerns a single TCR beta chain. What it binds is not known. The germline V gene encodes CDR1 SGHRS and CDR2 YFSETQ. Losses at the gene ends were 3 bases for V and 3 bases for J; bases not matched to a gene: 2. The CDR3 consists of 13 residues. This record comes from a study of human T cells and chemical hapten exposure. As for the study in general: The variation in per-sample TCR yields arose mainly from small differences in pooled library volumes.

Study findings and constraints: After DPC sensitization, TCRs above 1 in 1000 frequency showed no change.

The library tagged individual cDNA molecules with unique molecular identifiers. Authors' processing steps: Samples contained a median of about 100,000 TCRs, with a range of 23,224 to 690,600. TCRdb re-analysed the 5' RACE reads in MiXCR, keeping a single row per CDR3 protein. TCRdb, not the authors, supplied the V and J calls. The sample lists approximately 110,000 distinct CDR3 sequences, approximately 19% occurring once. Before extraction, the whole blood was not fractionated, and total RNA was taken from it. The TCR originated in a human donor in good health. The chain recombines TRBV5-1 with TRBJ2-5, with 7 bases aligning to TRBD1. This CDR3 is CASSYGQEETQYF. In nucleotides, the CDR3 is TGCGCCAGCAGCTACGGACAGGAAGAGACCCAGTACTTC.